This is a list of T cell receptor beta chains from one sample in a study of blood T cell repertoires in COVID-19. This table comes from immunoSEQ multiplex PCR, and its TCRdb copy is limited to in-frame clones, with some not included. The sample has some 51,000 clones, approximately 90% seen once. What was sequenced was peripheral blood. The origin of the receptors is a man aged 50 to 59 with acute or convalescent COVID-19. Both conserved end residues are part of each CDR3. D genes are given only for firm matches. Clone size appears in some rows only: once, few, many, or a class for an expanded clone.

j_call v_call d_call clone_size cdr3_nt cdr3_aa
TRBJ1-6 TRBV6-1 TRBD1 few TGTGCCAGCAGTGAATTGCCCGGACAGGGGGGGAATTCACCCCTCCACTTT CASSELPGQGGNSPLHF
TRBJ1-2 TRBV5-6 - - TGTGCCAGCAGCCCCAGGGGAGGGTACTATGGCTACACCTTC CASSPRGGYYGYTF
TRBJ2-1 TRBV2 TRBD2 - TGTGCCAGCAGTGACGCTCTAGCGGGGGCGTACAATGAGCAGTTCTTC CASSDALAGAYNEQFF
TRBJ1-2 TRBV27 TRBD1 - TGTGCCAGCAGGTTGGGACAGGGGGGCCTCACCTTC CASRLGQGGLTF
TRBJ2-5 TRBV2 - - TGTGCCAGCAGTGAAGTAGACAGAAACCAAGAGACCCAGTACTTC CASSEVDRNQETQYF
TRBJ1-3 TRBV30 - - TGTGCCTGGAAATTGTCTCCCGTTGGAAACACCATATATTTT CAWKLSPVGNTIYF
TRBJ2-1 TRBV24-1 - - TGTGCCACCAGTGATACTGGCTACAATGAGCAGTTCTTC CATSDTGYNEQFF
TRBJ2-1 TRBV7-7 TRBD1 once TGTGCCAGCAGCCTGCAGACAGGGGGCAATGAGCAGTTCTTC CASSLQTGGNEQFF
TRBJ2-1 TRBV7-8 - - TGTGCCAGCAGCTCCCCTTTGTGGGGGGGGCCGGGGGATGAGCAGTTCTTC CASSSPLWGGPGDEQFF
TRBJ2-5 TRBV24-1 - - TGTGCCACCAGTGACCTAGAAGAGACCCAGTACTTC CATSDLEETQYF
TRBJ2-1 TRBV19 TRBD2 - TGTGCCAGTAGGGGGGGACTAGCGGTATACAATGAGCAGTTCTTC CASRGGLAVYNEQFF
TRBJ2-5 TRBV7-9 - - TGTGCCAGCAGCTTAGTCGGGGACCAAGAGACCCAGTACTTC CASSLVGDQETQYF
TRBJ2-3 TRBV7-3 TRBD2 - TGTGCCAGCAGCTCCGGACTAGCGGGGGGGCTTAGCACAGATACGCAGTATTTT CASSSGLAGGLSTDTQYF
TRBJ2-1 TRBV18 - - TGTGCCAGCTCAAACCAACAGGTCTCAGGGGACAATGAGCAGTTCTTC CASSNQQVSGDNEQFF
TRBJ2-3 TRBV14 TRBD2 - TGTGCCAGCAGCCGTGGACTAGCGGGGGGCACAGATACGCAGTATTTT CASSRGLAGGTDTQYF
TRBJ2-5 TRBV9 TRBD2 - TGTGCCAGCAGCGTAGGGTTGACTAGCGGGGAAGAGACCCAGTACTTC CASSVGLTSGEETQYF
TRBJ2-3 TRBV5-1 TRBD1 - TGCGCCAGCAGCCCGACCACAGGGGCAGATACGCAGTATTTT CASSPTTGADTQYF
TRBJ2-2 TRBV7-9 - once TGTGCCAGCAGCTTTTCCGGGCGGGGGCGGAACACCGGGGAGCTGTTTTTT CASSFSGRGRNTGELFF
TRBJ2-1 TRBV7-3 TRBD1 - TGTGCCAGCAGCACCGACAGGGGGGACAATGAGCAGTTCTTC CASSTDRGDNEQFF
TRBJ2-3 TRBV29-1 - - TGCAGCGTTCTTAGGGGGGATACGCAGTATTTT CSVLRGDTQYF